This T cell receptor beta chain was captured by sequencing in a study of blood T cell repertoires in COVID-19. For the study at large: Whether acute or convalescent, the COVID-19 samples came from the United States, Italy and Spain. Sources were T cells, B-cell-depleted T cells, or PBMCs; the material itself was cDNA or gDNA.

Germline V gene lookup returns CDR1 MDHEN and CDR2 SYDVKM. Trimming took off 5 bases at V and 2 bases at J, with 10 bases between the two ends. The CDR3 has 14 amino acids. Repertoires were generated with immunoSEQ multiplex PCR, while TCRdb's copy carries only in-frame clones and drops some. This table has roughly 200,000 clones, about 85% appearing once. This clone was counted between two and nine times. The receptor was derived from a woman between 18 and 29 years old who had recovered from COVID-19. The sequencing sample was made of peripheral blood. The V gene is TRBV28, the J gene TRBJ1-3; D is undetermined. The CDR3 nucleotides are TGTGCCAGCAGTAACCAGATGGCTGGAAACACCATATATTTT. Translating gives CASSNQMAGNTIYF.